Presented here are 24 T cell receptor beta chains from one specimen sequenced in a study of cytotoxic CD8 clonotypes in ibrutinib-treated CLL. Assay: immunoSEQ multiplex PCR; the TCRdb copy retains only in-frame clones and omits some. The data show about 310,000 clones, almost 80% seen once. Sequenced here: PBMCs, sampled before ibrutinib treatment. The receptors shown here come from a human donor with chronic lymphocytic leukemia.

In its sample, this clone was seen a few times. This rearrangement joins TRBV11-3 to TRBJ2-2; TRBD2 agrees at 11 bases. The junction had 4 bases not matched to a gene; V was cut back by 3 bases and J by 4 bases. Germline CDR1 SGHNT, CDR2 YENEEA. The CDR3 is made up of 16 amino acids. The DNA of the CDR3 is TGTGCCAGCAGCTTCGGTCTAGCGGGAGGCACCGGGGAGCTGTTTTTT. It yields the protein CASSFGLAGGTGELFF.

The rearrangement uses TRBV29-1 and TRBJ1-2; D is uncertain. The germline V gene encodes CDR1 SQVTM and CDR2 ANQGSEA. Trimming left V 7 bases short and J 4 bases short, with 19 bases between. CDR3 length: 14 amino acids. CDR3 DNA sequence: TGCAGCGCTCTCCCGAGTCTGGGCGGCTATGGCTACACCTTC. Its protein product is CSALPSLGGYGYTF.

Written as DNA, the CDR3 is TGTGCCTGGAGTGGGACTCGACAGTCATTGAACACTGAAGCTTTCTTT. This gives the protein CAWSGTRQSLNTEAFF. The chain links TRBV30 to TRBJ1-1; D is possibly TRBD1 (5 bases). Germline loops: CDR1 GTSNPN, CDR2 SVGIG (reference sequence). V was trimmed by 1 base and J by 0 bases, leaving 15 bases between them. This CDR3 region has 16 residues.

CDR3 sequence: CAWSVPGPNSYGYTF. In DNA, the CDR3 is TGTGCCTGGAGTGTACCTGGACCGAACTCCTATGGCTACACCTTC. The chain couples TRBV30 to TRBJ1-2; D remains ambiguous. Germline CDR1 and CDR2: GTSNPN and SVGIG (reference sequence). The CDR3 has 15 residues. Between the trimmed V and J ends, which lost 0 bases and 4 bases, there was a span of 15 bases.

The chain recombines TRBV5-4 with TRBJ2-1; 7 bases fit TRBD2. Germline CDR1 reads SGHNT; CDR2 reads YYREEE (reference sequence). The CDR3 is made up of 13 amino acids. V trimming: 4 bases; J trimming: 6 bases; junction bases outside the gene matches: 4. The CDR3 sequence: CASSPGGSNEQFF. In nucleotides, the CDR3 is TGTGCCAGCAGCCCGGGGGGTTCCAATGAGCAGTTCTTC.

The J gene is TRBJ2-5, the V gene TRBV4-1; TRBD1 aligns across 8 bases. V lost 3 bases to trimming and J lost 5 bases; unmatched junction nucleotides: 5. Germline CDR1 and CDR2: MGHRA and YSYEKL. CDR3 length equals 14 residues. CDR3 protein: CASSHRGRDETQYF. The CDR3 DNA reads as TGCGCCAGCAGCCACAGGGGGCGGGACGAGACCCAGTACTTC.

V gene TRBV27 combines with J gene TRBJ2-5; 8 bases align to TRBD2. The CDR3 has 15 amino acids. Trimming cost V 2 bases and J 4 bases; bases outside gene matches: 6. Germline V CDR1 and CDR2: MNHEY, SMNVEV (reference sequence). Here the CDR3 reads CASSLIASGLETQYF. CDR3 nucleotide sequence: TGTGCCAGCAGTTTAATCGCTAGCGGGTTAGAGACCCAGTACTTC.

The chain employs TRBV10-2 and TRBJ1-5; TRBD1 matches 7 bases. The germline V gene encodes CDR1 WSHSY and CDR2 SAAADI. Trimming took 10 bases from V and 0 from J; bases not matched to a gene: 9. The CDR3 is made up of 15 amino acids. DNA for the CDR3: TGCGCCACCAGGGGGACAGTCGATAGCAATCAGCCCCAGCATTTT. Its protein product is CATRGTVDSNQPQHF.

The chain links TRBV7-2 to TRBJ1-1, with D possibly matching TRBD1 (6 bases). Looked up from germline, CDR1 is SGHTA and CDR2 is FQGNSA. CDR3 length equals 15 residues. Trimming removed 5 bases from V and 3 bases from J, with 16 bases in between. The CDR3 bases are TGTGCCAGCAGCCTCGCCCCGGGGGCGTACACTGAAGCTTTCTTT. This translates into CASSLAPGAYTEAFF.

A remark on this clone: The junction shows a germline mismatch at one end, possibly a read error. CDR3 loop: CASGLNKGQGSLEKLFF. Written as DNA, the CDR3 is TGTGCCAGCGGCTTAAATAAGGGACAGGGGTCCCTCGAAAAACTGTTTTTT. The chain joins TRBV7-9 to TRBJ1-4; 10 bases fit TRBD1. The CDR3 sequence is 17 residues long. The germline V gene has CDR1 SEHNR and CDR2 FQNEAQ (reference sequence).

The chain uses TRBV7-6 and TRBJ2-1; D may be TRBD2 (6 bases). Germline V gene sequence: CDR1 SGHVS, CDR2 FNYEAQ. The V end was cut by 2 bases, the J end by 8 bases, with 16 bases between. The CDR3 has 15 amino acids. The CDR3: CASSLRRLEWDEQFF. CDR3 DNA sequence: TGTGCCAGCAGCTTACGAAGACTAGAATGGGATGAGCAGTTCTTC.

The CDR3 reads CASSGSHRGGSYEQYF. In DNA, the CDR3 is TGTGCCAGCAGTGGGTCACACAGGGGCGGTTCATACGAGCAGTACTTC. The chain carries TRBV6-1 and TRBJ2-7; 7 nucleotides match TRBD1. The junction had 13 bases not matched to a gene; V was cut back by 4 bases and J by 4 bases. Germline CDR1 MNHNS, CDR2 SASEGT. CDR3 length: 16 amino acids.

The chain links TRBV5-1 to TRBJ2-5, with D possibly TRBD2 on 6 matching bases. There are 15 residues in the CDR3. Germline V lookup: CDR1 SGHRS, CDR2 YFSETQ. V lost 4 bases to trimming and J lost 2 bases, with 15 bases between them. CDR3 nucleotide sequence: TGCGCCAGCAGCGCCGTTCTCGGGGGACAAGAGACCCAGTACTTC. Amino acids: CASSAVLGGQETQYF.

This clone was observed a handful of times. This chain uses TRBV7-9 with TRBJ2-5, with a possible D match to TRBD1 (5 bases). Germline CDR1 reads SEHNR; CDR2 reads FQNEAQ (reference sequence). Trimming left V 5 bases short and J 3 bases short, with 13 bases between. This CDR3 has 14 residues. CDR3 sequence: CASSTLQDEETQYF. CDR3 coding DNA: TGTGCCAGCAGCACACTACAGGACGAAGAGACCCAGTACTTC.

About this clone itself: Other nucleotide sequences from this sample produce the same CDR3. The J gene is TRBJ2-5, the V gene TRBV5-4, with TRBD2 matching 9 bases. The V gene's germline CDR1 is SGHNT and CDR2 YYREEE (reference sequence). Trimming removed 1 base from V and 4 bases from J; junction bases left unmatched: 5. This CDR3 is built from 15 residues. CDR3: CASSLRLAGSETQYF. CDR3 bases: TGTGCCAGCAGCTTGAGGCTAGCGGGATCAGAGACCCAGTACTTC.

The chain combines TRBV27 with TRBJ2-7; 9 bases fit TRBD2. In germline, CDR1 is MNHEY, CDR2 SMNVEV (reference sequence). The CDR3 extends over 14 amino acids. V was pared by 3 bases and J by 4 bases, with 4 bases of the junction left unmatched. The CDR3, as DNA: TGTGCCAGCAGTTTTGGACTAGCGAGGTACGAGCAGTACTTC. Translated, it gives CASSFGLARYEQYF.

This clone occurred once. The chain carries TRBV5-6 and TRBJ1-2; D call uncertain. The CDR3 is 16 amino acids. V lost 0 bases to trimming and J lost 2 bases, with 14 bases between them. Germline values: CDR1 SGHDT, CDR2 YYEEEE. The CDR3 loop reads CASSLEFTATNYGYTF. For the CDR3, the DNA is TGTGCCAGCAGCTTGGAATTCACAGCCACAAACTATGGCTACACCTTC.

The rearrangement links TRBV18 to TRBJ2-5; no definite D call. CDR1 and CDR2 (germline): KGHSH, LQKENI. This CDR3 has 13 amino acids. V lost 2 bases and J 4 bases, leaving 8 bases between the germline ends. The CDR3 loop reads CASSPSKAETQYF. The CDR3 nucleotides read TGTGCCAGCTCACCATCAAAAGCAGAGACCCAGTACTTC.

The chain is built from TRBV6-1 and TRBJ1-5, with 7 bases matching TRBD1. Germline V gives CDR1 MNHNS, CDR2 SASEGT. The V segment lost 8 bases and the J segment 6 bases; nucleotides outside the gene matches: 13. The CDR3 contains 15 residues. This CDR3 reads CASVGQGGTLQPQHF. In DNA, the CDR3 is TGTGCCAGCGTCGGCCAGGGGGGGACTCTTCAGCCCCAGCATTTT.

The chain couples TRBV2 to TRBJ1-2, with D unclear. CDR3 size: 11 residues. Trimming left V 3 bases short and J 7 bases short, with 6 bases between. Looked up from germline, CDR1 is SNHLY and CDR2 is FYNNEI. DNA of the CDR3: TGTGCCAGCAGTGAGGCCGGTGGCTACACCTTC. The encoded protein is CASSEAGGYTF.

The V gene is TRBV2, the J gene TRBJ2-7; 10 bases fit TRBD2. This CDR3 spans 15 amino acids. V shed 9 bases, J shed 0 bases, and the junction held 8 bases outside the gene matches. The germline CDR1 and CDR2 sequences are SNHLY and FYNNEI. The CDR3 DNA follows: TGTGCCAGTAAATGGCTAGCGGGAGTCTCCTACGAGCAGTACTTC. Translating it yields CASKWLAGVSYEQYF.

The table lists this clone with many counts. This sequence joins TRBV29-1 and TRBJ1-4; D perhaps matches TRBD1 (5 bases). Germline V CDR1 and CDR2: SQVTM, ANQGSEA. The CDR3 has 13 residues. V was clipped by 7 bases and J by 1 base, with 10 bases between them. CDR3 sequence (DNA): TGCAGCGCCGGGGGGGGAACTAATGAAAAACTGTTTTTT. Its translation: CSAGGGTNEKLFF.

DNA for the CDR3: TGCAGCGTACTACGAGGGGTTAGCGGGGGGAGGGACACTGAAGCTTTCTTT. This sequence encodes CSVLRGVSGGRDTEAFF. This rearrangement joins TRBV29-1 to TRBJ1-1; maybe TRBD1 (5 bases). CDR3 length: 17 residues. Trimming left V 6 bases short and J 3 bases short, with 26 bases between. Germline V gene data show CDR1 as SQVTM and CDR2 as ANQGSEA.

The chain carries TRBV30 and TRBJ1-2; 7 positions match TRBD1. The CDR3 spans 14 residues. The junction had 7 bases not matched to a gene; V was cut back by 1 base and J by 5 bases. Germline values: CDR1 GTSNPN, CDR2 SVGIG (reference sequence). This CDR3 reads CAWSEQGTGYGYTF. Here the CDR3 DNA reads TGTGCCTGGAGTGAACAGGGGACCGGGTATGGCTACACCTTC.